This note documents a single T cell receptor beta chain sequence. Seattle patients were enrolled during active infection and followed longitudinally. This sample is part of a study of blood T cell repertoires in COVID-19. Study overall: Italy, Spain and the United States were the sources of the convalescent and acute COVID-19 samples. Sample material is recorded as cDNA or gDNA derived from T cells, B-cell-depleted T cells, or PBMCs.

Trimming took 0 bases from V and 6 from J; bases not matched to a gene: 6. The CDR3 is 15 amino acids. Germline loops: CDR1 MNHEY, CDR2 SVGAGI. In the original processing: For nucleated cells, counts were estimated from reference gene primer amplification. Data came from immunoSEQ multiplex PCR; TCRdb stores just in-frame clones and leaves some out. Clonal size and the V and J genes are those of that table, whereas D and trimming came from the DNA. The data contain roughly 200,000 clones, over 80% of them singletons. Sequencing was carried out using peripheral blood. The chain employs TRBV6-5 and TRBJ1-1; TRBD1 aligns across 8 bases. The source is a woman aged 30 to 39 with COVID-19, enrolled during active disease. The CDR3 sequence: CASSYSYTGGSEAFF. CDR3 bases: TGTGCCAGCAGTTACTCATATACAGGGGGGTCTGAAGCTTTCTTT.